The entry below gives a single TCR beta chain sequence along with its context. These data originate in a study of spatial heterogeneity in lung cancer. TCRdb recomputed calls from the 5' RACE reads with MiXCR, one row per CDR3 protein. The data contain about 10,000 distinct CDR3 sequences, 5.5% to 6.5% of them singletons. Time point meaning: sample taken at primary tumor resection. Germline V gene lookup returns CDR1 SNHLY and CDR2 FYNNEI. Trimming left V 0 bases short and J 2 bases short, with 10 bases between. CDR3 size: 15 residues. This clonotype originated in a male donor with early-stage non-small cell lung cancer. Specimen: normal lung tissue next to the tumor, collected at surgery. The chain has TRBV2 and TRBJ1-2; D is possibly TRBD1 (6 bases). The DNA of the CDR3 is TGTGCCAGCAGTGAAGCCGATACAGGGAACTATGGCTACACCTTC. This translates into CASSEADTGNYGYTF.